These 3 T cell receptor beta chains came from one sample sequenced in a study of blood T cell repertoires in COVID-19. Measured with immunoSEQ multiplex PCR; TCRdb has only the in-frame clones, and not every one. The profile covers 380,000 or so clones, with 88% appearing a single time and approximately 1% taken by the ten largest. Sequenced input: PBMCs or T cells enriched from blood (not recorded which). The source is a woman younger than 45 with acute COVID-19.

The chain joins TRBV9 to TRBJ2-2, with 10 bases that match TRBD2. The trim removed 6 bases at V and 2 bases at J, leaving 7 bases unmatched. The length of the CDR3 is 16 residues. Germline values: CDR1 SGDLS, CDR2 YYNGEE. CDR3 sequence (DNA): TGTGCCAGCACCCGTAGCGGGGGGCCTAACACCGGGGAGCTGTTTTTT. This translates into CASTRSGGPNTGELFF. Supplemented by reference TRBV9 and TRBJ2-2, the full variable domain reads DSGVTQTPKHLITATGQRVTLRCSPRSGDLSVYWYQQSLDQGLQFLIQYYNGEERAKGNILERFSAQQFPDLHSELNLSSLELGDSALYFCASTRSGGPNTGELFFGEGSRLTVL.

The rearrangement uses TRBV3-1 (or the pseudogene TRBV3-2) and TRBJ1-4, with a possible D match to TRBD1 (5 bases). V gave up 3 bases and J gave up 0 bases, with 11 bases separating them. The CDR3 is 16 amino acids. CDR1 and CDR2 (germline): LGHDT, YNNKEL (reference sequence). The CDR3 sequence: CASSHPRGATNEKLFF. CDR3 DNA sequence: TGTGCCAGCAGCCACCCTCGGGGGGCAACTAATGAAAAACTGTTTTTT.

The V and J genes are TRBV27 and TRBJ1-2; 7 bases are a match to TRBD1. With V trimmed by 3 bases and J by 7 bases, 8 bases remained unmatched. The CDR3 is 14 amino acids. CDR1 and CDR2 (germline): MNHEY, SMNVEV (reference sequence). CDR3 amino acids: CASSLVQGPGGYTF. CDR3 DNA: TGTGCCAGCAGTTTGGTACAGGGGCCTGGTGGCTACACCTTC.